These T cell receptor beta chains were read from a single sample in a study of human T cells and chemical hapten exposure. TCRdb re-called the RACE reads with MiXCR, one entry per CDR3 protein. The top ten hold about 28% of the sample, which has about 30,000 distinct CDR3 sequences, 10% to 13% seen once. Source: whole blood, taken in connection with sensitization to the hapten diphenylcyclopropenone (DPC). These receptors came from a man aged 50-60 years with alopecia areata. Some clones in this sample may be carry-over from other donors' samples. Each CDR3 is given with its conserved first and last residue. A D gene is named only where the DNA matches it firmly. Clone size is given for some rows only: seen once, a few or many times, or a class if the clone is expanded.

d_call	v_call	j_call	clone_size	cdr3_nt	cdr3_aa
.	TRBV20-1	TRBJ2-3	.	TGCAGTGCTAGAAGGTCGGCAGAGATTCCCACAGATACGCAGTATTTT	CSARRSAEIPTDTQYF
.	TRBV7-2	TRBJ2-1	few	TGTGCCAGCAGCTTAGTCGGCGGGACTTCCTACAATGAGCAGTTCTTC	CASSLVGGTSYNEQFF
.	TRBV5-6	TRBJ2-5	.	TGTGCCAGCAGCTTAATAGGGCGGGGACAAGAGACCCAGTACTTC	CASSLIGRGQETQYF
.	TRBV28	TRBJ2-7	.	TGTGCCAGCAGCTGGGCTTCAGGAGAGCAGTACTTC	CASSWASGEQYF
.	TRBV29-1	TRBJ1-5	.	TGCAGCGTTCAACTTCAGGGGTTCGGTCAGCCCCAGCATTTT	CSVQLQGFGQPQHF
.	TRBV4-1	TRBJ2-3	many	TGCGCCAGCAGCCAAGAAGTTGGGGGATTTCGCACAGATACGCAGTATTTT	CASSQEVGGFRTDTQYF
TRBD1	TRBV29-1	TRBJ2-6	many	TGCAGCGTCGAGGGGGCAGCCCCCCTCGGGGCCAACGTCCTGACTTTC	CSVEGAAPLGANVLTF
TRBD2	TRBV7-2	TRBJ2-5	.	TGTGCCAGCAGCTTAGAAGGGACTAACCGCCAAGAGACCCAGTACTTC	CASSLEGTNRQETQYF
.	TRBV20-1	TRBJ2-5	many	TGCAGTGCTAGAGATTGGACCGCCGAAGAGACCCAGTACTTC	CSARDWTAEETQYF
.	TRBV6-2/TRBV6-3	TRBJ2-1	many	TGTGCCACCTCGAATTTATTCAATGAGCAGTTCTTC	CATSNLFNEQFF
.	TRBV6-1	TRBJ1-2	many	TGTGCCAGCAGTGGTTTAAAAACTAACTATGGCTACACCTTC	CASSGLKTNYGYTF
.	TRBV7-9	TRBJ2-7	.	TGTGCCAGCAGCTCGACTCGGGCCGAGCAGTACTTC	CASSSTRAEQYF
.	TRBV7-8	TRBJ1-5	.	TGTGCCACCACCCAAGGGTTAAATCAGCCCCAGCATTTT	CATTQGLNQPQHF